The present T cell receptor (beta chain) was sequenced within a study of blood T cell repertoires in COVID-19 (TCRdb year 2020). Study-level background: Samples from collaborators originated in the United States, Italy and Spain and spanned both the acute and convalescent phases of COVID-19. The prospective study material was composed of cDNA or gDNA derived from T cells, B-cell-depleted T cells, or PBMCs. Subjects who had been exposed to COVID-19, were actively infected with it, or had recovered from it provided the deeply sampled blood TCRbeta repertoires that made up the dataset. The repertoires were released in a freely available public database meant as a resource for research on the immune response to SARS-CoV-2. Samples came from the ongoing ImmuneRACE study (first 160 participants) plus 1,254 subjects from 6 global collaborators. The sample metadata nearly always contained a de-identified subject ID, COVID-19 status, age in years and sex. Where available, HLA class I and class II types were taken from metadata supplied by the sample provider and were not determined by assay-based typing.

TCRbeta CDR3 regions were amplified from genomic DNA using the immunoSEQ Assay, a bias-controlled multiplex PCR. The published analysis was carried out like this. Within the assay, amplification of reference gene primers was used to estimate how many nucleated cells each sample contained. Sequence reads were collapsed and filtered to measure the absolute abundance of every unique TCRbeta CDR3 rearrangement. For each sample, productive Simpson clonality was calculated as the square root of Simpson's diversity index over productive rearrangements. The immuneACCESS repertoire file appears here via TCRdb, limited to in-frame rearrangements. These files lack a portion of the clones; in checked studies, under half of the deficit traces to unresolved V genes, and the cause of the others is not known. The V and J calls and clone size were taken over from that table, and D and trimming were inferred from the DNA. A total of hundreds of thousands of clones appear in this sample, more than 75% of them only once. Around 3.3% of the sample comes from the top ten.

Samples from volunteer blood donors who had recovered from COVID-19 were contributed by a second Seattle source. Whole blood was collected in K2EDTA tubes by collaborating institutions according to the institutions' own protocols. For TCRbeta analysis, collaborators shipped samples in one of three forms: frozen whole blood, isolated PBMCs, or DNA extracted from either of those sample types. This clone was detected ten times or more. Its antigen has not been determined. One base away there is no much larger clone; base qualities are not given. On the study overall, not on this receptor specifically: The quantity of clinical and demographic metadata differed by source and by participant and was supplied without curation.

The CDR3 starts with the cysteine, ends with the phenylalanine, and has 13 residues. The entry retains the CDR3 DNA only, 39 bases that are in frame from base 1. Via the germline V gene, CDR1 is SGHDN and CDR2 FVKESK. Relative to germline, V is 4 bases shorter and J is 5 bases shorter, with 11 bases between their ends. The V and J genes are TRBV14 and TRBJ1-2; TRBD1 could be the D gene, as 5 bases match. This clonotype originated in a woman between 18 and 29 years old who had recovered from COVID-19. Sequencing was performed on peripheral blood. The CDR3 is CASSRGLQYGYTF. At the DNA level, the sequence is TGTGCCAGCAGCCGGGGACTGCAGTATGGCTACACCTTC.